This TCR beta chain is from a study of blood T cell repertoires in COVID-19. In the study overall: Acute and convalescent COVID-19 specimens originated in the United States, Italy and Spain.

Some clones are missing from TCRdb's copy, which holds only in-frame ones; the method was immunoSEQ multiplex PCR. The sample shows about 200,000 clones, roughly 85% of them seen only once. CDR1 and CDR2 from the germline V gene are SQVTM and ANQGSEA. Trimming took 4 bases from V and 3 from J, leaving 18 bases between them. CDR3 size: 15 residues. Sequencing input: peripheral blood. The chain couples TRBV29-1 to TRBJ1-1; perhaps TRBD1 as D (6 bases). The sequence came from a human donor with active or convalescent COVID-19. The donor label of this sample is uncertain. The CDR3 DNA sequence: TGCAGCGTTGGAGGGGGGAGGGCGGAGGACACTGAAGCTTTCTTT. Protein product: CSVGGGRAEDTEAFF.